This entry features one T cell receptor (beta chain) sequence. A read error is likely, as this CDR3 ends without the conserved phenylalanine or tryptophan. TCRdb analysed the reads with MiXCR anew, one entry per CDR3 protein. This table holds approximately 500,000 distinct CDR3 sequences, 16% found once. These data are taken from a study of T cell repertoires in cytomegalovirus infection. Background on the study: Public signatures in TCR beta pointed to CMV infection and matching HLA type.

Germline assignment: CDR1 LNHDA and CDR2 SQIVND (reference sequence). The CDR3 totals 14 residues. Trimming cost V 5 bases and J 9 bases; bases outside gene matches: 9. Source material: CD8+ T cells from PBMCs. The receptor's source is a human donor in good health (CMV status not recorded). Some clones in this sample may be carry-over from other donors' samples. The chain uses TRBV19 and TRBJ2-1; 8 positions agree with TRBD2. The CDR3 region is CASSGGGSGGEQFL. In DNA, the CDR3 is TGTGCCAGTAGTGGTGGAGGGAGCGGGGGTGAGCAGTTCTTA.